A single sample gave rise to the 9 T cell receptor beta chains below, sequenced in a study of cytotoxic CD8 clonotypes in ibrutinib-treated CLL. Produced via immunoSEQ multiplex PCR; TCRdb's table is partial and in-frame only. The sample lists some 150,000 clones; 75% to 85% were seen once. The sample in question was PBMCs, obtained after 12 months of ibrutinib treatment. The receptors originated from a human donor with chronic lymphocytic leukemia.

The sample holds a few counts of this clone. This sequence joins TRBV18 and TRBJ2-4, with D perhaps being TRBD1 or TRBD2 (5 bases each). The V gene lost 0 bases and the J gene lost 13 bases, with 10 bases spanning the gap. The germline V gene encodes CDR1 KGHSH and CDR2 LQKENI. The CDR3 has 12 amino acids. The CDR3, as DNA: TGTGCCAGCTCACCACCGGTGGGGGAGCAGTACTTC. It translates to CASSPPVGEQYF.

The chain combines TRBV28 with TRBJ2-1; D possibly corresponds to TRBD1 (5 bases). The length of the CDR3 is 13 residues. Per the germline V gene, CDR1 is MDHEN and CDR2 is SYDVKM. The germline V and J ends were trimmed by 3 bases and 7 bases, with 10 bases remaining between them. CDR3 sequence: CASSFGARNEQFF. DNA of the CDR3: TGTGCCAGCAGTTTTGGGGCCAGAAATGAGCAGTTCTTC.

The V gene is TRBV4-2, the J gene TRBJ1-2; the D gene is possibly TRBD1 (6 bases). This CDR3 is 16 amino acids long. V was pared by 0 bases and J by 0 bases, with 11 bases between. Per germline, CDR1 LGHNA and CDR2 YNFKEQ. The CDR3 protein is CASSQEIRGSNYGYTF. CDR3 coding DNA: TGTGCCAGCAGCCAAGAAATCAGGGGTTCTAACTATGGCTACACCTTC.

The V call is TRBV7-2, the J call TRBJ2-7; D remains unclear. The V gene lost 1 base and the J gene lost 6 bases, with 7 bases spanning the gap. The germline V gene has CDR1 SGHTA and CDR2 FQGNSA. This CDR3 is built from 12 residues. This CDR3 reads CASSLDRREQYF. The CDR3 nucleotides read TGTGCCAGCAGCTTAGACAGACGCGAGCAGTACTTC.

This chain joins TRBV5-4 and TRBJ1-2; no reliable D call. Trimming left V 1 base short and J 4 bases short, with 5 bases between. CDR1 is SGHNT and CDR2 is YYREEE in the germline V gene (reference sequence). The CDR3 has 12 residues. The CDR3 region has the DNA TGTGCCAGCAGCTTGTTCGGCTATGGCTACACCTTC. Translating gives CASSLFGYGYTF.

V usage is TRBV5-4 and J usage is TRBJ2-7; D not resolved. Per germline, CDR1 SGHNT and CDR2 YYREEE (reference sequence). This CDR3 region has 12 residues. The V end was cut by 1 base, the J end by 1 base, with 3 bases between. CDR3 nucleotides: TGTGCCAGCAGCTTGACGTCCTACGAGCAGTACTTC. Amino acid sequence: CASSLTSYEQYF.

The chain is built from TRBV27 and TRBJ2-2, with 8 bases matching TRBD1. From germline, CDR1 is MNHEY and CDR2 SMNVEV (reference sequence). The ends lost 6 bases at V and 0 bases at J; junction bases unmatched: 3. CDR3 size: 15 residues. The CDR3 protein is CASRLDRANTGELFF. The CDR3 DNA is TGTGCCAGCAGGCTGGACAGGGCGAACACCGGGGAGCTGTTTTTT.

J is TRBJ2-7 and V is TRBV27, with D maybe TRBD1 (7 bases). Germline V lookup: CDR1 MNHEY, CDR2 SMNVEV (reference sequence). Trimming left V 4 bases short and J 4 bases short, with 14 bases between. This CDR3 has 14 residues. The CDR3 sequence is CASSSAGQIYEQYF. CDR3 nucleotide sequence: TGTGCCAGCAGTTCGGCGGGACAGATTTACGAGCAGTACTTC.

The V gene is TRBV7-2, the J gene TRBJ1-1; D uncertain. The CDR3 has 15 amino acids. The germline V and J ends were trimmed by 4 bases and 1 base, with 13 bases remaining between them. Looked up from germline, CDR1 is SGHTA and CDR2 is FQGNSA. CDR3 nucleotides: TGTGCCAGCAGCTCGACCTCATCAGGGAACACTGAAGCTTTCTTT. Translating gives CASSSTSSGNTEAFF. Based on the CDR3 plus reference TRBV7-2 and TRBJ1-1, the full variable domain is GAGVSQSPSNKVTEKGKDVELRCDPISGHTALYWYRQSLGQGLEFLIYFQGNSAPDKSGLPSDRFSAERTGGSVSTLTIQRTQQEDSAVYLCASSSTSSGNTEAFFGQGTRLTVV.